This T cell receptor (beta chain) was captured by sequencing in a study of blood T cell repertoires in COVID-19. Across the whole study: Sites in the United States, Italy and Spain provided acute and convalescent COVID-19 samples. T cells, B-cell-depleted T cells, or PBMCs provided the cDNA or gDNA that served as material.

In the original workflow: Using reference gene primer amplification, nucleated cell counts were estimated. Sequencing was performed with immunoSEQ multiplex PCR; in TCRdb, only in-frame clones are kept and a portion is missing. Clonal size and the V and J genes are those of that table, whereas D and trimming came from the DNA. The sample lists over 250,000 clones, 75% to 90% occurring once. V shed 0 bases and J 6 bases; nucleotides not matched to a gene: 2. This CDR3 is 13 amino acids long. Germline V gives CDR1 SGHRS, CDR2 YFSETQ. The chain couples TRBV5-1 to TRBJ2-7, with 8 bases lining up with TRBD2. Sequenced material: peripheral blood. This TCR came from a woman aged 70-85 years with acute or convalescent COVID-19. This CDR3 is CASSLGGGLEQYF. CDR3 nucleotides: TGCGCCAGCAGCTTGGGCGGGGGGCTCGAGCAGTACTTC.